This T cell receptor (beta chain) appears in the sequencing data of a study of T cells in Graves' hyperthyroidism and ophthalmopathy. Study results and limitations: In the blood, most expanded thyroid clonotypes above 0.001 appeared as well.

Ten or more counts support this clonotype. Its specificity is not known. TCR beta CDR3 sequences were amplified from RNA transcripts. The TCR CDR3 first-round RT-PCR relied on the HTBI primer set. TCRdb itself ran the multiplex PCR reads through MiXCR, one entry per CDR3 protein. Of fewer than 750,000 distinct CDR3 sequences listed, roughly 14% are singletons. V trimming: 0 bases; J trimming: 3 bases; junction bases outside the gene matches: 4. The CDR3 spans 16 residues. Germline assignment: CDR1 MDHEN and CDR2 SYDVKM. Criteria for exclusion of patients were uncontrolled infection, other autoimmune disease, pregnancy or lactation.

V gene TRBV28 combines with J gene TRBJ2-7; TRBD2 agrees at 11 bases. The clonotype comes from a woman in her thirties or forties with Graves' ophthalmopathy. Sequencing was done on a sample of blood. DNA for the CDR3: TGTGCCAGCAGTTTATGGGCAGGGACTAGCGGCTACGAGCAGTACTTC. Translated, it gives CASSLWAGTSGYEQYF. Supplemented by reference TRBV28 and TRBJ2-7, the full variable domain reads DVKVTQSSRYLVKRTGEKVFLECVQDMDHENMFWYRQDPGLGLRLIYFSYDVKMKEKGDIPEGYSVSREKKERFSLILESASTNQTSMYLCASSLWAGTSGYEQYFGPGTRLTVT.